This T cell receptor beta chain was documented in a study of tumor-infiltrating lymphocytes in oesophageal squamous cell carcinoma. A single record per CDR3 protein comes from TCRdb applying MiXCR to the PCR reads. This repertoire shows approximately 20,000 distinct CDR3 sequences, approximately 39% found once; its top ten account for 10% to 13%. The CDR3 numbers 17 amino acids, ends counted. Germline CDR1 and CDR2: WSHSY and SAAADI. A word on this clonotype: A read error is likely, as this CDR3 ends without the conserved phenylalanine or tryptophan. It is unclear where the CDR3 begins or ends on the DNA, so no DNA is shown, and the CDR3 is as TCRdb lists it.

This chain uses TRBV10-2 with TRBJ2-7; the table gives TRBD1 as D, unverified against the DNA. The specimen was normal esophageal tissue next to the tumor. The TCR originated in a male donor with esophageal squamous cell carcinoma. The CDR3 loop reads CASKKQGARGYGYTFGS.